The subject of this entry is one T cell receptor (beta chain). This receptor's antigen is unknown. No qualities accompany the bases; no much larger clone lies one base away. This entry is derived from a study of blood T cell repertoires in COVID-19 (dated by TCRdb to about 2020). With respect to the entire study: The collaborator samples originated in the United States, Italy and Spain and spanned the acute and convalescent phases of COVID-19. The repertoires were made available in a free public database intended to serve as a resource for research on the immune response to SARS-CoV-2. The prospective study material was composed of cDNA or gDNA derived from T cells, B-cell-depleted T cells, or PBMCs. HLA class I and class II types, where available, came from metadata supplied by the sample provider rather than from assay-based typing. Samples came from the ongoing ImmuneRACE study (first 160 participants) plus 1,254 subjects from 6 global collaborators. The sample metadata nearly always contained a de-identified subject ID, COVID-19 status, age in years and sex. Subjects who had been exposed to COVID-19, were actively infected with it, or had recovered from it provided the deeply sampled blood TCRbeta repertoires that made up the dataset. Results and caveats for the whole study, not just this receptor: How much clinical and demographic metadata was included differed by source and by participant, and the metadata was provided uncurated.

The immunoSEQ Assay, a bias-controlled multiplex PCR, was used to amplify TCRbeta CDR3 regions from genomic DNA. The study's own analysis went as follows. The number of nucleated cells in each sample was estimated from the amplification of reference gene primers within the assay. To quantify the absolute abundance of each unique TCRbeta CDR3 rearrangement, sequence reads were collapsed and filtered. For each sample, productive Simpson clonality was calculated by taking the square root of Simpson's diversity index across productive rearrangements. In TCRdb, the immuneACCESS table is reduced to in-frame sequences with V and J assigned. These tables do not hold every clone; where another copy was compared, an unresolved V gene accounts for under half, and the others remain unexplained. The DNA was the basis for D and trimming; V, J and clone size are from that table. This sample gives about 170,000 clones in total; approximately 85% of them show up just once. The ten largest clones represent roughly 1.3% of the sample.

A second Seattle source provided samples from volunteer blood donors who had recovered from COVID-19. The collaborating institutions used their own protocols to collect whole blood in K2EDTA tubes. For TCRbeta analysis, collaborators shipped samples as frozen whole blood, isolated PBMCs, or DNA extracted from either of those sample types. In the germline V gene, CDR1 corresponds to MNHEY and CDR2 to SVGAGI. V is cut back by 5 bases and J by 5 bases, with 8 bases in the junction unmatched. The CDR3 numbers 14 residues from cysteine through phenylalanine. The retained sequence is limited to the CDR3, 42 bases, with the frame set at the first base.

The sequence derives from a man in his 60s who had recovered from COVID-19. The sample consisted of peripheral blood. The sequence joins TRBV6-5 to TRBJ2-5; 7 nucleotides in the junction match TRBD1. The CDR3 protein: CASSLGQATETQYF. The bases are TGTGCCAGCAGTCTCGGACAGGCGACCGAGACCCAGTACTTC.